These T cell receptor beta chains were read from a single sample in a study of blood T cell repertoires in COVID-19. This table comes from immunoSEQ multiplex PCR, and its TCRdb copy is limited to in-frame clones, with some not included. The table records approximately 350,000 clones, around 83% of them present only once. Sample: PBMCs or T cells enriched from blood (not recorded which). These receptors originate from a woman between 50 and 59 years old who had recovered from COVID-19. The CDR3 runs from the conserved cysteine through the conserved F or W. A D gene is named only where the DNA matches it firmly. For some rows the clone size is stated as once, few or many, or as a class when expanded; others skip it.

NA	TRBV9	TRBD1	TRBJ1-4	CASSVGLTGGNEKLFF	TGTGCCAGCAGCGTAGGCCTAACAGGGGGAAATGAAAAACTGTTTTTT
NA	TRBV7-2	NA	TRBJ1-2	CASSLVEGAVGYTF	TGTGCCAGCAGCTTAGTGGAGGGTGCTGTTGGCTACACCTTC
NA	TRBV2	NA	TRBJ1-2	CASSEATRANYGYTF	TGTGCCAGCAGTGAAGCTACGCGGGCTAACTATGGCTACACCTTC
NA	TRBV7-2	TRBD1	TRBJ1-6	CASSSDRVRNSPLHF	TGTGCCAGCAGCTCCGACAGGGTTCGGAATTCACCCCTCCACTTT
NA	TRBV5-1	TRBD1	TRBJ1-1	CASSGTGGRLNTEAFF	TGCGCCAGTTCCGGGACAGGGGGCCGACTGAACACTGAAGCTTTCTTT
NA	TRBV7-6	NA	TRBJ2-2	CASSWRDRNTGELFF	TGTGCCAGCAGCTGGCGGGACAGGAACACCGGGGAGCTGTTTTTT
once	TRBV6-5	NA	TRBJ1-1	CASSRVNTEAFF	TGTGCCAGCAGCCGGGTGAACACTGAAGCTTTCTTT
NA	TRBV7-3	NA	TRBJ2-5	CASSLFPGGQETQYF	TGTGCCAGCAGCTTATTCCCAGGGGGGCAAGAGACCCAGTACTTC
NA	TRBV20-1	NA	TRBJ1-2	CSANYYGYTF	TGCAGTGCGAACTACTATGGCTACACCTTC
NA	TRBV6-4	NA	TRBJ2-1	CASSAVGHSSNEQFF	TGTGCCAGCAGTGCCGTAGGTCACAGTTCGAATGAGCAGTTCTTC
NA	TRBV30	NA	TRBJ1-2	CAWSVRGRANLNYGYTF	TGTGCCTGGAGTGTACGAGGCAGGGCGAACCTGAACTATGGCTACACCTTC
NA	TRBV2	TRBD2	TRBJ2-3	CASRERETTDTQYF	TGTGCCAGCAGGGAGCGGGAGACCACAGATACGCAGTATTTT
few	TRBV7-8	NA	TRBJ1-2	CASSPTGGGGYGYTF	TGTGCCAGCAGCCCAACGGGAGGGGGTGGCTATGGCTACACCTTC
NA	TRBV13	TRBD1	TRBJ2-7	CASSISGTGTYYEQYF	TGTGCCAGCAGCATATCCGGGACAGGGACTTACTACGAGCAGTACTTC
NA	TRBV10-3	NA	TRBJ1-5	CAISESDQPQHF	TGTGCCATCAGTGAGTCCGATCAGCCCCAGCATTTT
once	TRBV20-1	TRBD1	TRBJ1-2	CSATDRGPSGYTF	TGCAGTGCTACTGACAGGGGGCCTAGTGGCTACACCTTC
NA	TRBV7-3	NA	TRBJ1-2	CASSSLGGALDGYTF	TGTGCCAGCAGCTCTCTCGGCGGGGCCTTGGATGGCTACACCTTC
NA	TRBV10-3	NA	TRBJ2-2	CAITRERGTGELFF	TGTGCCATCACCCGAGAGAGGGGGACCGGGGAGCTGTTTTTT
NA	TRBV5-1	TRBD1	TRBJ1-1	CASSPGDRNTEAFF	TGCGCCAGCAGCCCAGGGGACAGAAACACTGAAGCTTTCTTT
many	TRBV5-6	NA	TRBJ2-7	CASSLGGGQGGSEQYF	TGTGCCAGCAGCTTGGGGGGTGGACAGGGAGGGAGCGAGCAGTACTTC
NA	TRBV27	TRBD1	TRBJ2-1	CASSTGGEQFF	TGTGCCAGCAGTACAGGGGGGGAGCAGTTCTTC
NA	TRBV5-6	NA	TRBJ2-7	CASSLPEDAYEQYF	TGTGCCAGCAGCTTACCGGAGGATGCCTACGAGCAGTACTTC
NA	TRBV18	TRBD1	TRBJ1-6	CASSPGEPGGGSPLHF	TGTGCCAGCTCACCAGGGGAGCCAGGGGGCGGTTCACCCCTCCACTTT
NA	TRBV18	NA	TRBJ2-7	CASSPPGTYEQYF	TGTGCCAGCTCACCCCCCGGGACCTACGAGCAGTACTTC
NA	TRBV29-1	NA	TRBJ2-3	CSYSRSPLGTDTQYF	TGCAGCTACTCCCGTAGTCCCCTGGGCACAGATACGCAGTATTTT
NA	TRBV11-3	NA	TRBJ2-7	CASSLDDSTYEQYF	TGTGCCAGCAGCTTAGATGACAGTACCTACGAGCAGTACTTC
NA	TRBV10-3	TRBD1	TRBJ1-4	CAISHDRGRNEKLFF	TGTGCCATCAGTCATGACAGGGGTAGGAATGAAAAACTGTTTTTT
NA	TRBV11-2	NA	TRBJ2-7	CASSFRRAYEQYF	TGTGCCAGCAGCTTCCGCAGGGCCTACGAGCAGTACTTC